This record concerns one TCR beta chain sequence. Trimming left V 5 bases short and J 6 bases short, with 7 bases between. The V gene's germline CDR1 is SGHAT and CDR2 FQNNGV. The CDR3 is made up of 11 amino acids. The data were obtained in a study of technical replicates of blood from several donors. TCRdb keeps only in-frame clones here, not all; method: immunoSEQ multiplex PCR. This sample yields approximately 74,000 clones, of which 80% to 90% are seen a single time; roughly 4.8% belongs to the top ten. The sequencing input was PBMCs. J is TRBJ1-1 and V is TRBV11-2; D not certain. The receptor comes from a human donor in good health. Some clones in this sample may be carry-over from other donors' samples. CDR3 sequence reads: CASSVNSEAFF. CDR3 in DNA: TGTGCCAGCAGCGTAAATTCTGAAGCTTTCTTT.